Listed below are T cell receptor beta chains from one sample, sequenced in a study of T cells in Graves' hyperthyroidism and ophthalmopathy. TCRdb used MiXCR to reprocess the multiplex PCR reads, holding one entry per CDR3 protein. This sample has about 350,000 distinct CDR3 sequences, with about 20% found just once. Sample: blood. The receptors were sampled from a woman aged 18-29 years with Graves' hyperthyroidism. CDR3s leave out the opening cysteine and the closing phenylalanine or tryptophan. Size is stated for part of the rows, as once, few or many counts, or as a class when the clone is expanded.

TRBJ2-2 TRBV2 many ASGRGTTGELF
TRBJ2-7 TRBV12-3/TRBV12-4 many ASSWDVDGYEQY
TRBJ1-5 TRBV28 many ASILGGAGNQPQH
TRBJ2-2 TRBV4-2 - ASSPYGVSYTGELF
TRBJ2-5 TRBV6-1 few ASSNSGFETQY
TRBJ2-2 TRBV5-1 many ASSRRLVRNTGELF
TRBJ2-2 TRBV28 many ASSQRRLTGELF
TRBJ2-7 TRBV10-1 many ASRQLAGWAYEQY
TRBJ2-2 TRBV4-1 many ASSQYRGGTGELF
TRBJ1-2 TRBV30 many AWTPDANYGYT
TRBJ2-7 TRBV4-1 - ASSQSVAGAYEQY
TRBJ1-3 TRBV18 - ASSPRGRPSGNTIY
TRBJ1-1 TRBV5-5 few ASSLLDRLMNTEAF
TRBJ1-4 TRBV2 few AGGGTNEKLF
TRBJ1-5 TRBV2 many ASRGRQTNQPQH
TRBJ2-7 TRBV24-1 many ATSVSGNEQY
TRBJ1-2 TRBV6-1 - ASSAGLGNYGYT
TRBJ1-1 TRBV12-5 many ASGLVLGGERDTEAF
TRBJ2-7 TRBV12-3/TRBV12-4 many ASSLAGGGLYEQY
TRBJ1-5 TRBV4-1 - ASSQKPFRDRGMSNQPQH
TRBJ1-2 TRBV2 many ASSDLAGGVGYT
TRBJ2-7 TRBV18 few ASSPIRTSYEQY
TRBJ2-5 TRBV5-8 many ASSIGQGSQETQY
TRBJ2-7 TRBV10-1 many ASSERGQAGEQY
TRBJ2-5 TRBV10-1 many ASRDRDRETQY
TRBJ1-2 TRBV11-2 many ASSYGVAGYT
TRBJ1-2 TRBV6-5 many ASRLQGVDYGYT
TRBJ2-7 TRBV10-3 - AISAGQDGYEQY
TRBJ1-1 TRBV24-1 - ATSDPDRGSEAF
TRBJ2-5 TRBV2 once ASSEAGGVQTQY
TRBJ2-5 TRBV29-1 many SVSGLAGLQETQY
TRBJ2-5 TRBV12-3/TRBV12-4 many ASSLEASGGSKTQY
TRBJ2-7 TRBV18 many ASSPTSSRGNEQY
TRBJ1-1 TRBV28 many ASSWTSGNTEAF